This T cell receptor (beta chain) was identified during a study of blood T cell repertoires in COVID-19. The CDR3 contains 17 residues. Per germline, CDR1 SEHNR and CDR2 FQNEAQ (reference sequence). The ends lost 5 bases at V and 0 bases at J; junction bases unmatched: 10. In the study's own analysis: Counts of nucleated cells, estimated from reference gene primer amplification, were obtained. Repertoires were generated with immunoSEQ multiplex PCR, while TCRdb's copy carries only in-frame clones and drops some. Clonal size and the V and J genes are those of that table, whereas D and trimming came from the DNA. The table includes about 150,000 clones, about 85% detected once.

This sequence originates from a woman in her sixties with COVID-19, enrolled during active disease. The chain employs TRBV7-9 and TRBJ1-3, with 7 positions matching TRBD1. What was sequenced was peripheral blood. This chain's CDR3 is CASSLERGTASGNTIYF. CDR3 nucleotides: TGTGCCAGCAGCCTCGAGAGAGGGACAGCCTCTGGAAACACCATATATTTT.